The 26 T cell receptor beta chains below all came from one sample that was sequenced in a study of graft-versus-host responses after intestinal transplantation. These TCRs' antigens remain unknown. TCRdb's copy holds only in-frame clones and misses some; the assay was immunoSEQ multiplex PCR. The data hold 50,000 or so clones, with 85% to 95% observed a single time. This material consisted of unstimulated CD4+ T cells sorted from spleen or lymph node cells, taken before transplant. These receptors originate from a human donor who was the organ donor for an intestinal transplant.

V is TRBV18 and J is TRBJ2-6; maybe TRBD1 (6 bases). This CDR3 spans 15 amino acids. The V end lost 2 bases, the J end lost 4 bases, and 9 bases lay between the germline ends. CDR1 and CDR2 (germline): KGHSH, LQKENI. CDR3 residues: CASSPGGAGANVLTF. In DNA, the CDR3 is TGTGCCAGCTCACCAGGGGGCGCGGGGGCCAACGTCCTGACTTTC. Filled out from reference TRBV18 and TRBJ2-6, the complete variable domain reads NAGVMQNPRHLVRRRGQEARLRCSPMKGHSHVYWYRQLPEEGLKFMVYLQKENIIDESGMPKERFSAEFPKEGPSILRIQQVVRGDSAAYFCASSPGGAGANVLTFGAGSRLTVL.

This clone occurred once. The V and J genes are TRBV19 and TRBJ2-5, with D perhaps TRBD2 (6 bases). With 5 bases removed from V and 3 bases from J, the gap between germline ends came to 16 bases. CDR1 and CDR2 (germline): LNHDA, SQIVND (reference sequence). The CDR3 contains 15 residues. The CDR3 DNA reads TGTGCCAGTAGTCCCCGTCAGCGGGTAAAAGAGACCCAGTACTTC. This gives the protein CASSPRQRVKETQYF. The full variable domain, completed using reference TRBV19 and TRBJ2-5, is DGGITQSPKYLFRKEGQNVTLSCEQNLNHDAMYWYRQDPGQGLRLIYYSQIVNDFQKGDIAEGYSVSREKKESFPLTVTSAQKNPTAFYLCASSPRQRVKETQYFGPGTRLLVL.

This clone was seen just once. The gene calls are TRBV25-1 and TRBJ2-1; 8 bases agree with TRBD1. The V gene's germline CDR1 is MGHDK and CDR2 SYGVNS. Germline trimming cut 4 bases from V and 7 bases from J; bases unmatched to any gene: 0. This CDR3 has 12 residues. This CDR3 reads CASSGTGNEQFF. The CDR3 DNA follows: TGTGCCAGCAGTGGGACAGGGAATGAGCAGTTCTTC.

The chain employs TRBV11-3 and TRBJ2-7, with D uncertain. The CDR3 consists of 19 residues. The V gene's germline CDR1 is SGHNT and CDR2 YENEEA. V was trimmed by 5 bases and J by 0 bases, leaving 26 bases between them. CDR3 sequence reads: CASSLSFSGTRHPSYEQYF. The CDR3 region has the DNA TGTGCCAGCAGCCTGAGTTTTTCTGGTACACGACACCCCTCCTACGAGCAGTACTTC.

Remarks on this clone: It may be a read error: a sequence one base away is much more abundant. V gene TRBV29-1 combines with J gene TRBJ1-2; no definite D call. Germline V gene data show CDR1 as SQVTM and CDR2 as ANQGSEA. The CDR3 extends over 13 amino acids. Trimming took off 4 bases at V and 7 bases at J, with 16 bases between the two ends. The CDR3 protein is CSVVQMGGFGYTF. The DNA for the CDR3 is TGCAGCGTTGTCCAAATGGGAGGGTTTGGCTACACCTTC. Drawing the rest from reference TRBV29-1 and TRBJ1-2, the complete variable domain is SAVISQKPSRDICQRGTSLTIQCQVDSQVTMMFWYRQQPGQSLTLIATANQGSEATYESGFVIDKFPISRPNLTFSTLTVSNMSPEDSSIYLCSVVQMGGFGYTFGSGTRLTVV.

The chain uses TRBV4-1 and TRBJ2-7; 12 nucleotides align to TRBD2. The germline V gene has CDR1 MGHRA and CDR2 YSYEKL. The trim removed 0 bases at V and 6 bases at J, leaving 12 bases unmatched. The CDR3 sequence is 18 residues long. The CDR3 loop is CASSQDPSGRALRLEQYF. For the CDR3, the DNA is TGCGCCAGCAGCCAAGATCCTAGCGGGAGGGCCCTCCGTCTCGAGCAGTACTTC.

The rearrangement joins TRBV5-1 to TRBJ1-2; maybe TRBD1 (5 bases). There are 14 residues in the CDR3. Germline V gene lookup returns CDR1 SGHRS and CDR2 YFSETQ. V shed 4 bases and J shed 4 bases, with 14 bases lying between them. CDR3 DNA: TGCGCCAGCAGCGGGGCCGGGACGGTCTATGGCTACACCTTC. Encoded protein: CASSGAGTVYGYTF.

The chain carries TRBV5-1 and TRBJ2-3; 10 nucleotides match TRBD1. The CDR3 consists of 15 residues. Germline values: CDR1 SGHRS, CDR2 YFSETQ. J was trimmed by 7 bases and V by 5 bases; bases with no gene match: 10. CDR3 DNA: TGCGCCAGCAGATCGGGACAGGGGACCCACAATACGCAGTATTTT. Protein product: CASRSGQGTHNTQYF.

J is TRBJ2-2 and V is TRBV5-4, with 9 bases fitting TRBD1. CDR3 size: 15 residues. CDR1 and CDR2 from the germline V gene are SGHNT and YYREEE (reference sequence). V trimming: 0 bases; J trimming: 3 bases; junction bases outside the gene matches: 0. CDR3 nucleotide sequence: TGTGCCAGCAGCTTGGGACAGGGGGACACCGGGGAGCTGTTTTTT. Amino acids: CASSLGQGDTGELFF.

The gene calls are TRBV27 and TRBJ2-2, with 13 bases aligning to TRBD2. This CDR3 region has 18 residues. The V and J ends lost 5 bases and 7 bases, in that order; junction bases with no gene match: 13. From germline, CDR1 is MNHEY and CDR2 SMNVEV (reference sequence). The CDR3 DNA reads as TGTGCCAGCAGTCCGTCGACTAGCGGGAGGAGGACCGGCGGGGAGCTGTTTTTT. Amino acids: CASSPSTSGRRTGGELFF.

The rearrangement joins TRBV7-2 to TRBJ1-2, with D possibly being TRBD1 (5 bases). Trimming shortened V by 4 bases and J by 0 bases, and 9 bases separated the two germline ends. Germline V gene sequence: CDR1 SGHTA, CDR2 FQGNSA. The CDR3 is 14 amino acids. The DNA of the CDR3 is TGTGCCAGCAGCTCCCTGACAGCTAACTATGGCTACACCTTC. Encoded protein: CASSSLTANYGYTF.

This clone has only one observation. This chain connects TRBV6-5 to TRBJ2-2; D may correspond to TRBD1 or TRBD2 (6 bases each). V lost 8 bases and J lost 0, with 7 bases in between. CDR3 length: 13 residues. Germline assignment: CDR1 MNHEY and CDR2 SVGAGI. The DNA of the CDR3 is TGTGCCAGCGGGGGGCCGAACACCGGGGAGCTGTTTTTT. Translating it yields CASGGPNTGELFF.

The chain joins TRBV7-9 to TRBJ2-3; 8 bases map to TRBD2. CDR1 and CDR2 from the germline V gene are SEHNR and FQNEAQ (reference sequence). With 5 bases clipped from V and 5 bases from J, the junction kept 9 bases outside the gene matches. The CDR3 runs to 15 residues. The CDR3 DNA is TGTGCCAGCAGCCGGGAAGCGGGAGCGGGAGATACGCAGTATTTT. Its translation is CASSREAGAGDTQYF.

The CDR3: CASSQDGTSNEQYF. The DNA for the CDR3 is TGCGCCAGCAGCCAAGACGGGACTAGCAACGAGCAGTACTTC. The rearrangement uses TRBV4-3 and TRBJ2-7; TRBD2 matches 9 bases. V shed 0 bases, J shed 5 bases, and the junction held 2 bases outside the gene matches. The CDR3 contains 14 residues. CDR1 is LGHNA, CDR2 YSLEER, per germline.

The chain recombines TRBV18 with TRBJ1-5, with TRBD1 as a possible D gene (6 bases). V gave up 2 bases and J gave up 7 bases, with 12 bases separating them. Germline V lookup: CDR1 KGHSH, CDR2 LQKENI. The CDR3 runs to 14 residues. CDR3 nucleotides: TGTGCCAGCTCACCAAACAACAGGGCCCAGCCCCAGCATTTT. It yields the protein CASSPNNRAQPQHF. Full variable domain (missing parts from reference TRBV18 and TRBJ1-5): NAGVMQNPRHLVRRRGQEARLRCSPMKGHSHVYWYRQLPEEGLKFMVYLQKENIIDESGMPKERFSAEFPKEGPSILRIQQVVRGDSAAYFCASSPNNRAQPQHFGDGTRLSIL.

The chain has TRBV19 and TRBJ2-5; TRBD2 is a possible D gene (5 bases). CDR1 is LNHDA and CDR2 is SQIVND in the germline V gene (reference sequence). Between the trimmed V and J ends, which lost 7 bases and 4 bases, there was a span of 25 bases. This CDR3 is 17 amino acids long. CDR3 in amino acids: CASTNGVARGIPETQYF. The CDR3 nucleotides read TGTGCCAGTACTAATGGGGTAGCGCGAGGGATCCCAGAGACCCAGTACTTC.

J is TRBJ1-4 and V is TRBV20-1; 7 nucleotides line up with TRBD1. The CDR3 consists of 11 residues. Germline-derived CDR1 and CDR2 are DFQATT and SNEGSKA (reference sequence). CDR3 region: CSVDREEKLFF. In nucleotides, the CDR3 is TGCAGCGTTGACAGGGAAGAAAAACTGTTTTTT.

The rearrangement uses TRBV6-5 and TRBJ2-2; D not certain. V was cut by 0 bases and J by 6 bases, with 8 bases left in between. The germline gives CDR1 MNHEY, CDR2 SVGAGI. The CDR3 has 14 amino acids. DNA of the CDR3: TGTGCCAGCAGTTACTCGTCAAGCTCCGGGGAGCTGTTTTTT. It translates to CASSYSSSSGELFF.

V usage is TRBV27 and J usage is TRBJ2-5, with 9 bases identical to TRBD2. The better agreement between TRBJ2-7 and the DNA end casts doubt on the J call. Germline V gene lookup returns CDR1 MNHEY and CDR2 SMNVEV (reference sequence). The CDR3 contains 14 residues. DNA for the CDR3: TGTGCCAGCAGTTTTGGGCGGGGGGGTTACGAGCAGTACTTC. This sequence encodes CASSFGRGGYEQYF.

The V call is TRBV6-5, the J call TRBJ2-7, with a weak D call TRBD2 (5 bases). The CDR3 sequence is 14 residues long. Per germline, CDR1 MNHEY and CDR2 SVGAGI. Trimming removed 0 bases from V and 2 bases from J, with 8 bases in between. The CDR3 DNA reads TGTGCCAGCAGTTACTCGGGAGCCACCTACGAGCAGTACTTC. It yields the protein CASSYSGATYEQYF.

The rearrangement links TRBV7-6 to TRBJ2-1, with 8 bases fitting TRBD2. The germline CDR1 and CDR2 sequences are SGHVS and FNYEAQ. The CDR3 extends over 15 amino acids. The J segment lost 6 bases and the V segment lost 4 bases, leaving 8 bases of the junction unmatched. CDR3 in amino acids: CASSSSGSPLNEQFF. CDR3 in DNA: TGTGCCAGCAGCTCAAGCGGGAGCCCTCTCAATGAGCAGTTCTTC.

CDR3 bases: TGCGCCAGCAGCCAAGTCGAGACAGCGAACACCGGGGAGCTGTTTTTT. It translates to CASSQVETANTGELFF. The J gene is TRBJ2-2, the V gene TRBV4-3; tentatively, D is TRBD1 (5 bases). The CDR3 length is 16 residues. Germline-derived CDR1 and CDR2 are LGHNA and YSLEER. The V and J ends lost 1 base and 0 bases respectively, with 9 bases between them.

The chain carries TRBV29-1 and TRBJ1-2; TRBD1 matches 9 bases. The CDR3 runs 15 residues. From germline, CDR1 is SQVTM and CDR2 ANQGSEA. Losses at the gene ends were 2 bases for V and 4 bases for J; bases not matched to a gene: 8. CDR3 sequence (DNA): TGCAGCGTTGAATCGTGGGGGGACAGGGCCTATGGCTACACCTTC. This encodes CSVESWGDRAYGYTF.

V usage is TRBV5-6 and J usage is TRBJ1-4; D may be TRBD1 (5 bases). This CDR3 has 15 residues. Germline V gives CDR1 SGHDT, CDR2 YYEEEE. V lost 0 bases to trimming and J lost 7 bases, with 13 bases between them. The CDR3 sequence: CASSLVREGREKLFF. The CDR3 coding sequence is TGTGCCAGCAGCTTGGTAAGGGAGGGGCGTGAAAAACTGTTTTTT.

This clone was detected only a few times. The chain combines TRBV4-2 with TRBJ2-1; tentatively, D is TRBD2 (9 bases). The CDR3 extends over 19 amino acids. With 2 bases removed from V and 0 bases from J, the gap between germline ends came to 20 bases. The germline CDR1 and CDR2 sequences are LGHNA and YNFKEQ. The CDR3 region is CASSQQGAGTSSSYNEQFF. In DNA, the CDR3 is TGTGCCAGCAGCCAACAGGGGGCCGGGACTAGCAGCTCCTACAATGAGCAGTTCTTC.

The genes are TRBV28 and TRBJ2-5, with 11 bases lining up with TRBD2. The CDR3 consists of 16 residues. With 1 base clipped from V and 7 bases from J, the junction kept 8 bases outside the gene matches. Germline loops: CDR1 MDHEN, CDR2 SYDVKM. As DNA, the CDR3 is TGTGCCAGCAGTTTATATCGACTAGCGGGGTCCGGGACCCAGTACTTC. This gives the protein CASSLYRLAGSGTQYF. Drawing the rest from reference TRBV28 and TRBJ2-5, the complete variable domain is DVKVTQSSRYLVKRTGEKVFLECVQDMDHENMFWYRQDPGLGLRLIYFSYDVKMKEKGDIPEGYSVSREKKERFSLILESASTNQTSMYLCASSLYRLAGSGTQYFGPGTRLLVL.